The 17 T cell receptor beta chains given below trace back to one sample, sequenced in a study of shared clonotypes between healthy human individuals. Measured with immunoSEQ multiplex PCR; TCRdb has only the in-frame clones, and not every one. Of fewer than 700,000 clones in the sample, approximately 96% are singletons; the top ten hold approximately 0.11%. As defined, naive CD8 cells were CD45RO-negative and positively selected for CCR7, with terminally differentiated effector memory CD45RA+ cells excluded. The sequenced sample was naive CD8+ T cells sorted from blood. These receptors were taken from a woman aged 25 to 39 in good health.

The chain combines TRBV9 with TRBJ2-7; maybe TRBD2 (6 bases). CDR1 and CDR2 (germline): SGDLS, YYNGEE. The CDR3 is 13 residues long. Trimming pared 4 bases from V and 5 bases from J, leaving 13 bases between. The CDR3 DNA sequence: TGTGCCAGCAGCCCCGGGGGAGGCCACGAGCAGTACTTC. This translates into CASSPGGGHEQYF.

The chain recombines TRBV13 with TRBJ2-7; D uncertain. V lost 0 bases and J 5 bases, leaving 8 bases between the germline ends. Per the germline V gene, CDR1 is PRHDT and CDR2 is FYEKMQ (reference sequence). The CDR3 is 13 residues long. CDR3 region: CASSLGLGNEQYF. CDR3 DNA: TGTGCCAGCAGCTTAGGCCTGGGGAACGAGCAGTACTTC.

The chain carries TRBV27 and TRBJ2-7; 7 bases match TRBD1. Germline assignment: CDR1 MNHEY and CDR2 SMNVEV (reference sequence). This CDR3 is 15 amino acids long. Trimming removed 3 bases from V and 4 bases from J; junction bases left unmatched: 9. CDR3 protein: CASSFLGTVGYEQYF. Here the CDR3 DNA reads TGTGCCAGCAGTTTCCTCGGGACAGTTGGTTACGAGCAGTACTTC.

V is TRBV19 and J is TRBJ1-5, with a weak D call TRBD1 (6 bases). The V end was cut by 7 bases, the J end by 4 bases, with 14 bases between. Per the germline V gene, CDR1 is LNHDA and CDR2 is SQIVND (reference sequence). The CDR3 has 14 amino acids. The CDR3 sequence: CASTTGTRNQPQHF. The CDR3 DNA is TGTGCCAGTACCACCGGGACAAGAAATCAGCCCCAGCATTTT.

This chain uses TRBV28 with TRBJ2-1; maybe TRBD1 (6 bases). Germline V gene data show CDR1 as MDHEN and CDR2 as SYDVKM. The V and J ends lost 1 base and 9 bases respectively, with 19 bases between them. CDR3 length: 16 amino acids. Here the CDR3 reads CASSLSPDLGAGEQFF. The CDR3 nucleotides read TGTGCCAGCAGTTTATCCCCGGACTTGGGGGCGGGTGAGCAGTTCTTC.

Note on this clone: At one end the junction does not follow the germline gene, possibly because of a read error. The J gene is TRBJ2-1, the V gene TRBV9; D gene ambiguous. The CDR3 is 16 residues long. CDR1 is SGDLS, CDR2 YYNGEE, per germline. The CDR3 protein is CASSVENLLSHNEQFF. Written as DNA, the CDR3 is TGTGCCAGCAGCGTAGAGAACCTCCTCTCCCACAATGAGCAGTTCTTC. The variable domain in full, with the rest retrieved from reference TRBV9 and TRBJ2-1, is DSGVTQTPKHLITATGQRVTLRCSPRSGDLSVYWYQQSLDQGLQFLIQYYNGEERAKGNILERFSAQQFPDLHSELNLSSLELGDSALYFCASSVENLLSHNEQFFGPGTRLTVL.

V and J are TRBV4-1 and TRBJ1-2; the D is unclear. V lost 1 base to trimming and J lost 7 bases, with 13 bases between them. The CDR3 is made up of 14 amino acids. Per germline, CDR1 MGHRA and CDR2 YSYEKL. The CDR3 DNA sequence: TGCGCCAGCAGCCAAGGAAAAGGGCACCGTGGCTACACCTTC. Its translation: CASSQGKGHRGYTF.

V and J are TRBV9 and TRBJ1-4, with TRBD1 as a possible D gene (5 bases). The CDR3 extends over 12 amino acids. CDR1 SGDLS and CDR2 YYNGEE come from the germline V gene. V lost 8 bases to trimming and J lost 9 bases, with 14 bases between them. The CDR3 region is CASSGSGKKLFF. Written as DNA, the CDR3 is TGTGCCAGTTCAGGGTCGGGGAAAAAACTGTTTTTT.

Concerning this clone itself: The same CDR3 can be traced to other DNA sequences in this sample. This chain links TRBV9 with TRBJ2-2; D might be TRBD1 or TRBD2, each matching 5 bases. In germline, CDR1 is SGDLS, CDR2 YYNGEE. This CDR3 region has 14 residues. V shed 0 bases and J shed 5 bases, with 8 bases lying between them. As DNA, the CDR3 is TGTGCCAGCAGCGTAGGTGGGGGAACCGGGGAGCTGTTTTTT. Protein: CASSVGGGTGELFF.

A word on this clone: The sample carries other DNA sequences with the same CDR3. DNA for the CDR3: TGTGCCAGTGGTGCCTACGAGCAGTACTTC. This gives the protein CASGAYEQYF. The chain combines TRBV27 with TRBJ2-7; D not resolved. The germline V and J ends were trimmed by 9 bases and 2 bases, with 5 bases remaining between them. Germline CDR1 MNHEY, CDR2 SMNVEV (reference sequence). CDR3 length: 10 amino acids.

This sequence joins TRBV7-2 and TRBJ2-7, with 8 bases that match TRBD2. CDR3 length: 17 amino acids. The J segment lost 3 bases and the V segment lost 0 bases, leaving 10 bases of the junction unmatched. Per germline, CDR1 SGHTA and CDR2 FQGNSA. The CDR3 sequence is CASSLALFGRADYEQYF. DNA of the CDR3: TGTGCCAGCAGCTTAGCGCTCTTCGGGAGGGCCGACTACGAGCAGTACTTC. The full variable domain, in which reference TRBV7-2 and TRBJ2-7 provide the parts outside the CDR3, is GAGVSQSPSNKVTEKGKDVELRCDPISGHTALYWYRQSLGQGLEFLIYFQGNSAPDKSGLPSDRFSAERTGGSVSTLTIQRTQQEDSAVYLCASSLALFGRADYEQYFGPGTRLTVT.

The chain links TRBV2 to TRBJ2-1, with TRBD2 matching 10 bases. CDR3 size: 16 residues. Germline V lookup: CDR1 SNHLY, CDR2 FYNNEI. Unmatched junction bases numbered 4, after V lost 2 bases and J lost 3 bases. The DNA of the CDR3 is TGTGCCAGCAGTGAATTCATAGCGGGAGGCTACAATGAGCAGTTCTTC. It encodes CASSEFIAGGYNEQFF.

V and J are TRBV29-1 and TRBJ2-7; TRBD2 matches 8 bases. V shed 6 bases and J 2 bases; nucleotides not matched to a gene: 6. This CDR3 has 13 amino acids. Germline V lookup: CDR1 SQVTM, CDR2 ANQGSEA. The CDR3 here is CSVGGDSTYEQYF. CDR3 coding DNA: TGCAGCGTCGGGGGGGACTCAACCTACGAGCAGTACTTC.

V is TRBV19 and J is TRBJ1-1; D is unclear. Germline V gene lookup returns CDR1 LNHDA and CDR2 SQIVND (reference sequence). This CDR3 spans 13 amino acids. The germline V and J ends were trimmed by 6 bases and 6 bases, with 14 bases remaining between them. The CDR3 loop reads CASSPHFAAEAFF. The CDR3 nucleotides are TGTGCCAGTAGCCCACATTTTGCAGCTGAAGCTTTCTTT.

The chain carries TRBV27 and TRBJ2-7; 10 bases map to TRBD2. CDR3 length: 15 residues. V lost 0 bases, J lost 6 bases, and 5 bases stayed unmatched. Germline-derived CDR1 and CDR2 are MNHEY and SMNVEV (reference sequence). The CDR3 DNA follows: TGTGCCAGCAGTTTATCGCTAGCGGGAGTACCCGAGCAGTACTTC. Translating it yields CASSLSLAGVPEQYF.

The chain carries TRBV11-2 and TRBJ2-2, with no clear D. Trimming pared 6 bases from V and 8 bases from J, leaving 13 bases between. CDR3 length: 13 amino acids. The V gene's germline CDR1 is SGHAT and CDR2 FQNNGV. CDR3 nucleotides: TGTGCCAGCAGTCACATTGACCCGGGGGAGCTGTTTTTT. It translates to CASSHIDPGELFF.

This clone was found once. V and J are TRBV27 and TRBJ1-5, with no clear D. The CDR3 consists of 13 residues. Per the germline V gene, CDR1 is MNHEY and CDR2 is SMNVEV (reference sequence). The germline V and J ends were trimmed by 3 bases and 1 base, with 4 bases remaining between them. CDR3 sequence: CASSFWSNQPQHF. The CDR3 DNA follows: TGTGCCAGCAGTTTCTGGAGCAATCAGCCCCAGCATTTT.